This paragraph reports one T cell receptor (beta chain). Antigen unknown. Germline-derived CDR1 and CDR2 are MNHNS and SASEGT. The CDR3 loop spans 14 amino acids. Unmatched junction bases numbered 7, after V lost 1 base and J lost 15 bases. It was with 60 Vbeta and 13 Jbeta primers that the PCR ran. Here immunoSEQ multiplex PCR was the method, and the copy in TCRdb shows in-frame clones only, minus some. The sample comprises around 150,000 clones, roughly 80% of which are singletons, and around 3.4% rests with the top ten. The source of the sample is a study of cytomegalovirus exposure and HLA in healthy donors. Broader study findings: The study flagged approximately 180 TCR beta chains as cytomegalovirus-associated. Several of the most significant clusters were apparently associated with common viral pathogens in a later analysis.

This sequence joins TRBV6-1 and TRBJ2-1; TRBD2 matches 12 bases. The TCR sequence derives from a man in his thirties or forties in good health and CMV-seropositive. Material for sequencing was PBMCs. As DNA, the CDR3 is TGTGCCAGCAGTGAAGGCCCACTAGCGGGGGGCCTGTTCTTC. Its protein is CASSEGPLAGGLFF.